The 13 T cell receptor beta chains given below trace back to one sample, sequenced in a study of cytomegalovirus exposure and HLA in healthy donors. The PCR made use of 60 Vbeta and 13 Jbeta primers. Some clones are missing from TCRdb's copy, which holds only in-frame ones; the method was immunoSEQ multiplex PCR. The data contain approximately 200,000 clones, under 85% of them seen just once; the ten biggest clones take up 1.6%. The sample taken for sequencing was PBMCs. Receptor source: a woman younger than 35 in good health and CMV-seronegative.

This chain joins TRBV6-5 and TRBJ2-2; 12 bases match TRBD2. Looked up from germline, CDR1 is MNHEY and CDR2 is SVGAGI. Unmatched junction bases numbered 2, after V lost 6 bases and J lost 3 bases. CDR3 length: 15 amino acids. The CDR3 DNA reads TGTGCCAGCAGGAGACTAGCGGGAGACACCGGGGAGCTGTTTTTT. Translated: CASRRLAGDTGELFF.

The V and J genes are TRBV9 and TRBJ2-2; TRBD1 aligns across 10 bases. The J segment lost 4 bases and the V segment lost 3 bases, leaving 18 bases of the junction unmatched. CDR3 length equals 20 residues. Germline lookup yields CDR1 SGDLS and CDR2 YYNGEE. The CDR3 nucleotides are TGTGCCAGCAGCGCACCACCGGGACAGGGGTATGAGTTAGTCACCGGGGAGCTGTTTTTT. The encoded protein is CASSAPPGQGYELVTGELFF.

V and J are TRBV5-1 and TRBJ1-4; TRBD1 might be the D (6 bases). The V gene lost 0 bases and the J gene lost 10 bases, with 16 bases spanning the gap. The germline CDR1 and CDR2 sequences are SGHRS and YFSETQ. This CDR3 has 15 amino acids. This CDR3 reads CASSLEGHYEGKLFF. The CDR3 DNA sequence: TGCGCCAGCAGCTTGGAGGGACATTACGAAGGAAAACTGTTTTTT.

The chain carries TRBV7-2 and TRBJ2-7; 10 bases match TRBD1. The germline V gene has CDR1 SGHTA and CDR2 FQGNSA. This CDR3 region has 15 residues. The V gene end was trimmed by 4 bases and the J gene end by 2 bases; junction bases not matched to a gene: 5. Here the CDR3 DNA reads TGTGCCAGCAGCTCGCCGGGACAGGGGACCTACGAGCAGTACTTC. The encoded protein is CASSSPGQGTYEQYF.

This chain joins TRBV7-9 and TRBJ2-2, with 11 bases identical to TRBD1. Germline CDR1 is SEHNR and CDR2 is FQNEAQ (reference sequence). The CDR3 spans 19 residues. The J segment lost 1 base and the V segment lost 5 bases, leaving 12 bases of the junction unmatched. The CDR3 DNA reads as TGTGCCAGCAGCACCTGGACAGGGGGCGGGTTAAAGAACACCGGGGAGCTGTTTTTT. Amino acids: CASSTWTGGGLKNTGELFF.

The chain employs TRBV13 and TRBJ1-6, with 10 bases fitting TRBD1. The CDR3 totals 15 residues. V lost 5 bases and J lost 5; bases outside the gene matches: 3. The germline V gene encodes CDR1 PRHDT and CDR2 FYEKMQ (reference sequence). In DNA form, the CDR3 reads TGTGCCAGCAGCCCCGGGACAGGGGATAATTCACCCCTCCACTTT. This encodes CASSPGTGDNSPLHF.

The V and J genes are TRBV7-2 and TRBJ2-1; unclear D gene. The CDR3 has 16 amino acids. In germline, CDR1 is SGHTA, CDR2 FQGNSA. V lost 1 base and J 4 bases, leaving 14 bases between the germline ends. The CDR3, as DNA: TGTGCCAGCAGCTTAGTAGGCAAGGTGAGGTACAATGAGCAGTTCTTC. It specifies CASSLVGKVRYNEQFF.

The V and J genes are TRBV4-1 and TRBJ1-2; D is unresolved. Trimming stripped 5 bases from V and 7 bases from J, with 17 bases between. The CDR3 totals 14 residues. Germline CDR1 reads MGHRA; CDR2 reads YSYEKL. This chain's CDR3 is CASSSLPQVRGYTF. CDR3 nucleotides: TGCGCCAGCAGCTCTCTCCCGCAGGTCCGTGGCTACACCTTC.

CDR3 sequence (DNA): TGCGCCAGCAGCCAGACAGGCGGTCAGAATGAAGCTTTCTTT. It codes for CASSQTGGQNEAFF. This chain connects TRBV4-3 to TRBJ1-1, with D possibly being TRBD1 (6 bases). Germline CDR1 and CDR2: LGHNA and YSLEER. This CDR3 region has 14 residues. Trimming left V 3 bases short and J 7 bases short, with 15 bases between.

This chain connects TRBV5-1 to TRBJ2-7; tentatively, D is TRBD1 (6 bases). V lost 3 bases, J lost 6 bases, and 16 bases lay in between. Germline V CDR1 and CDR2: SGHRS, YFSETQ. The CDR3 contains 14 residues. The CDR3 DNA reads TGCGCCAGCAGCTCAGGGACATGGCAGGGCGAGCAGTACTTC. Residues: CASSSGTWQGEQYF.

Of note for this clone: A read error may account for a junction end that differs from germline. The chain uses TRBV30 and TRBJ2-3; D call uncertain. The CDR3 contains 15 residues. CDR1 GTSNPN and CDR2 SVGIG come from the germline V gene (reference sequence). The CDR3 nucleotides are TGTGCCTGGAGTGTACCCGTCGGAAACACAGATACGCAGTATTTC. Amino acid sequence: CAWSVPVGNTDTQYF.

This clone came up a few times. The V call is TRBV6-1, the J call TRBJ2-1; the match to TRBD2 covers 7 bases. The germline V gene encodes CDR1 MNHNS and CDR2 SASEGT. Trimming at V came to 1 base and at J to 3 bases, leaving 6 bases not matched to a gene. The length of the CDR3 is 16 residues. In DNA, the CDR3 is TGTGCCAGCAGTGAAGGGGAGCGGGGCTTCTACAATGAGCAGTTCTTC. This translates into CASSEGERGFYNEQFF.

The CDR3 coding sequence is TGTGCCAGCAGCCAAGTACCCGGGACTAGCGGGACCCCGGAGCAGTTCTTC. Protein product: CASSQVPGTSGTPEQFF. The chain combines TRBV4-2 with TRBJ2-1; 13 nucleotides line up with TRBD2. There are 17 residues in the CDR3. Trimming removed 1 base from V and 10 bases from J; junction bases left unmatched: 10. Germline CDR1 reads LGHNA; CDR2 reads YNFKEQ.